The TCR beta chain under discussion was sequenced for a study of vaccination effects on CD4 cells after COVID-19. Overall study results and limits: Clonal contraction was marked in infection- and vaccine-induced clones late after vaccination. The authors studied few convalescent patients and collected no early post-infection timepoints.

Libraries were prepared by immunoSEQ multiplex PCR; TCRdb keeps only in-frame clonotypes and omits some of them. Altogether 55,000 to 75,000 clones are present, 65% to 85% being singletons, with the ten largest covering 2.5% to 3.5%. As for this clone: Its matching antigen is unknown.

Antigen-specific CD4+ T cells were expanded (with viral peptide pools) by the ViraFEST assay ahead of sequencing. Cells that had been cultured for 10 days were the source of isolated CD4+ T cells. Vaccinated recipients, who were negative for nucleocapsid antibodies, had no history of SARS-CoV-2 infection. Cultures used roughly 1.8 million PBMC per well, approximately 10 IU/ml IL-2 and approximately 11 ug/ml peptides. It was on days 3 and 7 that half the medium was replaced with IL-2 medium. The CDR3 is 15 amino acids. Germline V gene data show CDR1 as SGHRS and CDR2 as YFSETQ. Trimming removed 4 bases from V and 1 base from J; junction bases left unmatched: 4.

The chain couples TRBV5-1 to TRBJ2-3, with 9 bases fitting TRBD2. This sample comprised CD4+ T cells from PBMCs cultured with HCoV-NL63 spike peptides, obtained before COVID-19 vaccination. This clonotype was obtained from a human donor who received a COVID-19 vaccine. The CDR3 sequence: CASSERGARTDTQYF. The CDR3 bases are TGCGCCAGCAGCGAGCGGGGGGCACGCACAGATACGCAGTATTTT.